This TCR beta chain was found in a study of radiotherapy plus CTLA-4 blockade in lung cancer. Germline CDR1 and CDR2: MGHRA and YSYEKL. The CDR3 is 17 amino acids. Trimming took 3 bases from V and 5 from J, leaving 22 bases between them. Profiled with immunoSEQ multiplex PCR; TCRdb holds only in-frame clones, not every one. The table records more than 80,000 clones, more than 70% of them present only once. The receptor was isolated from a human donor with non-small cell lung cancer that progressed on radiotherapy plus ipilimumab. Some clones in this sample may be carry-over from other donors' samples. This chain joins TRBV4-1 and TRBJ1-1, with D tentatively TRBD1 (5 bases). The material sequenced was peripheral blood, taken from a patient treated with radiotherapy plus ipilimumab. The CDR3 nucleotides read TGCGCCAGCAGCCAGGACAATACGCGGCCCTTTGGGACTGAAGCTTTCTTT. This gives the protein CASSQDNTRPFGTEAFF.